This T cell receptor (beta chain) derives from a study of early T cells in non-severe SARS-CoV-2 infection. Across the whole study: RNA in bulk from unsorted whole blood was sequenced, and chains were unpaired. Study conclusions and caveats: Clonotype matching in VDJdb favored anti-spike CD8 responses and did not capture private and CD4 specificities.

One entry per CDR3 protein results from TCRdb running MiXCR on the 5' RACE reads. The sample consists of tens of thousands of distinct CDR3 sequences, 8.7% of them appearing once. This clonotype was seen repeatedly, ten times or more. The antigen is undetermined. Germline V lookup: CDR1 SEHNR, CDR2 FQNEAQ (reference sequence). The ends were cut back, 3 bases at V and 1 base at J, with 10 bases in the middle. The CDR3 extends over 15 amino acids. The TCR originated in an adult who was a healthcare worker with PCR-confirmed SARS-CoV-2 infection or an uninfected control (not recorded which). Here the sequenced sample was whole blood, taken at baseline. The chain joins TRBV7-9 to TRBJ2-1; D is uncertain. CDR3 sequence reads: CASSFYTNSYNEQFF. CDR3 sequence (DNA): TGTGCCAGCAGCTTTTATACGAATTCCTACAATGAGCAGTTCTTC.